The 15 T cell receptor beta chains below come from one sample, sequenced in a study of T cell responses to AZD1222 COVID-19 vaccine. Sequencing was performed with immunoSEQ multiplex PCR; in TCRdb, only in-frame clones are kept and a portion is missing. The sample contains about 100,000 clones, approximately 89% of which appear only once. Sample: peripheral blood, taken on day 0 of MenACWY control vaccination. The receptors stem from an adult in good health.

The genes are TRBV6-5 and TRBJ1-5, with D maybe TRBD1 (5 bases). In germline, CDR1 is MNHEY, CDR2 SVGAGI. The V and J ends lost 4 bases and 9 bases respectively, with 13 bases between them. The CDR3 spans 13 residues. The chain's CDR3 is CASSSDGGWPQHF. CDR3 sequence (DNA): TGTGCCAGCAGTTCGGACGGGGGATGGCCCCAGCATTTT.

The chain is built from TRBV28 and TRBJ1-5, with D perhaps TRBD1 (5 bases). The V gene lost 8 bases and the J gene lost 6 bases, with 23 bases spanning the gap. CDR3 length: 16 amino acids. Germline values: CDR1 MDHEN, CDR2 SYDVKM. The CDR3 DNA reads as TGTGCCAGCCTCTCCCAGAGGTGGGGCCTCAGTCAGCCCCAGCATTTT. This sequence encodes CASLSQRWGLSQPQHF.

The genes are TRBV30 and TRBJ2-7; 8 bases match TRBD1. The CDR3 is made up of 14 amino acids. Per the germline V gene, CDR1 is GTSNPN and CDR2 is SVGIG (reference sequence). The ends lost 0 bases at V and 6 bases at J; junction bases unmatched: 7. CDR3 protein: CAWSVLDRVAEQYF. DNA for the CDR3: TGTGCCTGGAGTGTACTGGACAGGGTGGCCGAGCAGTACTTC.

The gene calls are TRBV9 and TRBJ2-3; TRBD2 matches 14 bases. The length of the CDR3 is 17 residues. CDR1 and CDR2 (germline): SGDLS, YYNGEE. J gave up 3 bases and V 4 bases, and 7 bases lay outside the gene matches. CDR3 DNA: TGTGCCAGCAGCTCCCAGACTAGCGGGGGGGCGACAGATACGCAGTATTTT. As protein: CASSSQTSGGATDTQYF.

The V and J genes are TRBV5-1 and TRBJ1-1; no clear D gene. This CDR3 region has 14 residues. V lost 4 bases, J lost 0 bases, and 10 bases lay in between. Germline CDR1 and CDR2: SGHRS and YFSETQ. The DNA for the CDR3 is TGCGCCAGCAGCCTATGGGCAGTGAACACTGAAGCTTTCTTT. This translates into CASSLWAVNTEAFF.

The CDR3 DNA is TGCAGAGCAGGGGGCTCGAATGGCTACACCTTC. This encodes CRAGGSNGYTF. The genes are TRBV29-1 and TRBJ1-2, with 8 bases identical to TRBD1. Germline assignment: CDR1 SQVTM and CDR2 ANQGSEA. The CDR3 is made up of 11 amino acids.

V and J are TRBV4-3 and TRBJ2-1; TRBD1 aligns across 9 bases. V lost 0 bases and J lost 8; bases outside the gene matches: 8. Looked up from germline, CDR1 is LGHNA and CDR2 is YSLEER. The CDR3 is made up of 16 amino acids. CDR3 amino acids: CASSQDWGQGGDEQFF. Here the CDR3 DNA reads TGCGCCAGCAGCCAAGATTGGGGACAGGGCGGCGATGAGCAGTTCTTC.

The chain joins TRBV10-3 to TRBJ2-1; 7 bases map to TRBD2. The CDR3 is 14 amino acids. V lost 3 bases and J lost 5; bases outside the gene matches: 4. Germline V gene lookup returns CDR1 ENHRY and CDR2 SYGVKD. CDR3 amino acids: CAISDSLADNEQFF. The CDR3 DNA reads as TGTGCCATCAGTGATAGTCTAGCGGACAATGAGCAGTTCTTC.

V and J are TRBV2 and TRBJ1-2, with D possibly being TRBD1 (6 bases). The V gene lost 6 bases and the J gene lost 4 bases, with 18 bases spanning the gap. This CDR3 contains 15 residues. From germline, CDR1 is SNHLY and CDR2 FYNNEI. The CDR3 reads CASSGSGGQLYGYTF. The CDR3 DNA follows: TGTGCCAGCAGCGGATCCGGGGGGCAACTCTATGGCTACACCTTC.

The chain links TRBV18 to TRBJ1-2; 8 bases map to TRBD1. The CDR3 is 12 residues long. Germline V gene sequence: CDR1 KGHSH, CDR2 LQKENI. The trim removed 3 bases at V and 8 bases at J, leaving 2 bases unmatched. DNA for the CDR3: TGTGCCAGCTCACCGGACAGGGAAGGCTACACCTTC. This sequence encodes CASSPDREGYTF.

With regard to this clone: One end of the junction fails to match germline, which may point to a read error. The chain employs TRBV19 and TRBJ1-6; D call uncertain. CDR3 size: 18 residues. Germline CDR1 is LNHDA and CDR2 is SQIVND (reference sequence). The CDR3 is CASSYPPWTAPYNSLLHF. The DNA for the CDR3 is TGTGCCAGTAGCTACCCCCCTTGGACGGCTCCCTATAATTCACTCCTCCACTTT.

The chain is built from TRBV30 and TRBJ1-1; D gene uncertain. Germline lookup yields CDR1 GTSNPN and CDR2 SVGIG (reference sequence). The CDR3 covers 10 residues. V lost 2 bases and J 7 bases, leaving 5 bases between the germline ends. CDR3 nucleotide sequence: TGTGCCTGGAGTCTCGGTGAAGCTTTCTTT. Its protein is CAWSLGEAFF. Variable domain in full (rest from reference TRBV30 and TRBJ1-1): SQTIHQWPATLVQPVGSPLSLECTVEGTSNPNLYWYRQAAGRGLQLLFYSVGIGQISSEVPQNLSASRPQDRQFILSSKKLLLSDSGFYLCAWSLGEAFFGQGTRLTVV.

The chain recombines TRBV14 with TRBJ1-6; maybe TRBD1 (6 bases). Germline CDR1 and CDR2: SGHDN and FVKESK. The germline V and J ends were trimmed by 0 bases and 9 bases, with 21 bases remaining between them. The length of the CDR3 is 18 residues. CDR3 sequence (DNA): TGTGCCAGCAGCCAAGAGCCCCGGGACATTTGGGGGTCTTCACCCCTCCACTTT. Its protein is CASSQEPRDIWGSSPLHF.

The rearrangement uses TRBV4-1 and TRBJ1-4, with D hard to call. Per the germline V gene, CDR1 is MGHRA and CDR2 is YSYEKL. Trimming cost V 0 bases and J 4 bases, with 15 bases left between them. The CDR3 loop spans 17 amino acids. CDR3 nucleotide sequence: TGCGCCAGCAGCCAAGATAGGACTGGCACTTTTAATGAAAAACTGTTTTTT. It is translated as CASSQDRTGTFNEKLFF.

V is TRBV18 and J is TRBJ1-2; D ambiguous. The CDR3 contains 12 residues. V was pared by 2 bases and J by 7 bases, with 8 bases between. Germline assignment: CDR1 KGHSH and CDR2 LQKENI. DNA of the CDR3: TGTGCCAGCTCACCAGCCGGGGTTGGCTACACCTTC. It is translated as CASSPAGVGYTF.